These T cell receptor beta chains were read from a single sample in a study of cytomegalovirus exposure and HLA in healthy donors. Data came from immunoSEQ multiplex PCR; TCRdb stores just in-frame clones and leaves some out. The profile shows about 110,000 clones, approximately 82% of them singletons. Sequencing was performed on PBMCs. The source of these receptors is a man aged 35 to 55 in good health and CMV-seropositive. Both conserved end residues are part of each CDR3. The order of the fields is J gene, V gene, clone size, D gene, CDR3 protein, CDR3 DNA. A D gene is named only where the DNA matches it firmly. A row's size may be missing; if present it is once, few, many or a size class.

J: TRBJ2-1
V: TRBV9
size: NA
D: TRBD2
CDR3: CASSVGGRGLSNEQFF
DNA: TGTGCCAGCAGCGTAGGAGGGAGGGGTTTGAGCAATGAGCAGTTCTTC

J: TRBJ2-2
V: TRBV11-3
size: NA
D: NA
CDR3: CASSLFISGELFF
DNA: TGTGCCAGCAGCCTCTTTATCTCCGGGGAGCTGTTTTTT

J: TRBJ1-3
V: TRBV4-3
size: NA
D: TRBD1
CDR3: CASSLHRGSSGNTIYF
DNA: TGCGCCAGCAGCCTCCACAGGGGGTCGTCAGGAAACACCATATATTTT

J: TRBJ2-1
V: TRBV28
size: NA
D: TRBD1
CDR3: CASSSQGAPTYNEQFF
DNA: TGTGCCAGCAGCAGTCAGGGGGCTCCCACCTACAATGAGCAGTTCTTC

J: TRBJ2-7
V: TRBV11-1
size: NA
D: NA
CDR3: CASSHSYEQYF
DNA: TGTGCCAGCAGCCACTCCTACGAGCAGTACTTC

J: TRBJ2-2
V: TRBV7-9
size: NA
D: TRBD1
CDR3: CATQDRVGLPTGELFF
DNA: TGTGCCACCCAGGACAGGGTAGGACTACCCACCGGGGAGCTGTTTTTT

J: TRBJ2-7
V: TRBV6-1
size: NA
D: NA
CDR3: CASSDDGSYEQYF
DNA: TGTGCCAGCAGTGACGACGGGTCCTACGAGCAGTACTTC

J: TRBJ2-3
V: TRBV7-9
size: few
D: NA
CDR3: CASSPPAGRLTDTQYF
DNA: TGTGCCAGCAGCCCCCCGGCAGGGAGGCTCACAGATACGCAGTATTTT

J: TRBJ2-1
V: TRBV30
size: NA
D: TRBD2
CDR3: CAWSLAGNEQFF
DNA: TGTGCCTGGAGTCTAGCGGGCAATGAGCAGTTCTTC

J: TRBJ2-7
V: TRBV7-2
size: once
D: NA
CDR3: CASSLAQGSFYEQYF
DNA: TGTGCCAGCAGCTTAGCGCAGGGGAGTTTCTACGAGCAGTACTTC

J: TRBJ1-6
V: TRBV5-5
size: NA
D: NA
CDR3: CASSFLTGNSPLHF
DNA: TGTGCCAGCAGCTTTCTAACAGGGAATTCACCCCTCCACTTT

J: TRBJ2-3
V: TRBV18
size: few
D: TRBD2
CDR3: CASGGTSGGSTDTQYF
DNA: TGTGCCAGCGGAGGGACTAGCGGGGGGAGCACAGATACGCAGTATTTT

J: TRBJ2-3
V: TRBV4-3
size: NA
D: TRBD2
CDR3: CASSQDEREKSDTQYF
DNA: TGCGCCAGCAGCCAAGATGAGCGGGAGAAATCAGATACGCAGTATTTT

J: TRBJ2-2
V: TRBV15
size: NA
D: NA
CDR3: CATSSSGGLVRTGELFF
DNA: TGTGCCACCAGCTCGAGTGGGGGACTCGTGAGGACCGGGGAGCTGTTTTTT

J: TRBJ1-2
V: TRBV30
size: NA
D: NA
CDR3: CACPGGGLTGYTF
DNA: TGTGCCTGCCCTGGGGGCGGATTGACTGGCTACACCTTC

J: TRBJ2-3
V: TRBV10-3
size: NA
D: TRBD2
CDR3: CAIRGGGTDTQYF
DNA: TGTGCCATCAGAGGCGGGGGGACAGATACGCAGTATTTT

J: TRBJ2-2
V: TRBV5-1
size: NA
D: TRBD2
CDR3: CASSLIGGRGTGELFF
DNA: TGCGCCAGCAGCTTGATTGGCGGGAGGGGCACCGGGGAGCTGTTTTTT

J: TRBJ2-7
V: TRBV7-6
size: NA
D: TRBD1
CDR3: CASSNRQGNYEQYF
DNA: TGTGCCAGCAGCAATCGACAGGGTAATTACGAGCAGTACTTC

J: TRBJ2-7
V: TRBV30
size: few
D: NA
CDR3: CAWSIRGGYEQYF
DNA: TGTGCCTGGAGTATCAGGGGAGGGTACGAGCAGTACTTC

J: TRBJ1-1
V: TRBV14
size: few
D: NA
CDR3: CASSLWSGGRGTEAFF
DNA: TGTGCCAGCAGCCTCTGGTCCGGGGGGAGGGGAACTGAAGCTTTCTTT

J: TRBJ2-3
V: TRBV27
size: once
D: NA
CDR3: CASSLSHEEDTQYF
DNA: TGTGCCAGCAGTTTATCGCACGAGGAGGATACGCAGTATTTT

J: TRBJ2-1
V: TRBV11-2
size: NA
D: TRBD2
CDR3: CASSFFTGLAGSSYNEQFF
DNA: TGTGCCAGCAGCTTTTTTACGGGACTAGCGGGAAGCTCCTACAATGAGCAGTTCTTC

J: TRBJ1-2
V: TRBV7-9
size: NA
D: NA
CDR3: CASSLGGTANYGYTF
DNA: TGTGCCAGCAGCTTGGGAGGGACCGCTAACTATGGCTACACCTTC

J: TRBJ2-7
V: TRBV7-2
size: NA
D: NA
CDR3: CASSREALYEQYF
DNA: TGTGCCAGCAGCAGAGAGGCTCTCTACGAGCAGTACTTC

J: TRBJ2-5
V: TRBV27
size: NA
D: NA
CDR3: CASSIRGGETQYF
DNA: TGTGCCAGCAGTATCAGGGGCGGAGAGACCCAGTACTTC